This T cell receptor beta chain stems from a study of T cell repertoires in cytomegalovirus infection. TCRdb itself ran the reads through MiXCR, one entry per CDR3 protein. The data hold around 300,000 distinct CDR3 sequences, with less than 25% observed a single time. This CDR3 is 15 amino acids long. V trimming: 5 bases; J trimming: 7 bases; junction bases outside the gene matches: 11. Germline V CDR1 and CDR2: MDHEN, SYDVKM. This clonotype was observed a handful of times. Its antigen is unknown. The V call is TRBV28, the J call TRBJ1-5; 7 bases line up with TRBD1. This specimen was cultured PBMCs, taken from culture after CMV antigen stimulation. This receptor was taken from a human donor in good health (CMV status not recorded). Some clones in this sample may be carry-over from other donors' samples. The CDR3 DNA sequence: TGTGCCAGCAGTAGCGGACAGGATACACGACAGCCCCAGCATTTT. Translated: CASSSGQDTRQPQHF.